These 30 T cell receptor beta chains were sequenced from one sample in a study of OX40 agonist ivuxolimab in advanced cancers. Using immunoSEQ multiplex PCR, the repertoire was profiled, and TCRdb retains in-frame clones only, with some absent. The table lists approximately 66,000 clones, 75% to 90% of them singletons. Here the sequenced sample was CD4+ or CD8+ T cells sorted from blood, taken in a trial of the OX40 agonist ivuxolimab. The receptors stem from an adult with an advanced solid tumor such as melanoma, head and neck, liver or kidney cancer.

The rearrangement uses TRBV4-1 and TRBJ2-1, with 9 bases that match TRBD2. Germline lookup yields CDR1 MGHRA and CDR2 YSYEKL. V lost 1 base, J lost 5 bases, and 6 bases stayed unmatched. CDR3 length equals 16 residues. The CDR3 sequence is CASSQGGGRADNEQFF. Here the CDR3 DNA reads TGCGCCAGCAGCCAAGGGGGCGGGAGGGCCGACAATGAGCAGTTCTTC.

V usage is TRBV7-2 and J usage is TRBJ1-5; D is possibly TRBD1 (5 bases). CDR1 is SGHTA, CDR2 FQGNSA, per germline. Trimming pared 1 base from V and 4 bases from J, leaving 11 bases between. The CDR3 covers 15 residues. The CDR3 DNA sequence: TGTGCCAGCAGCTTAGTGGGTCAGGGAAATCAGCCCCAGCATTTT. Its translation: CASSLVGQGNQPQHF.

This chain connects TRBV6-5 to TRBJ2-3; D unclear. The germline V and J ends were trimmed by 7 bases and 5 bases, with 16 bases remaining between them. This CDR3 is 14 amino acids long. Germline assignment: CDR1 MNHEY and CDR2 SVGAGI. This chain's CDR3 is CASKWTKNGDTQYF. The CDR3 DNA follows: TGTGCCAGCAAATGGACGAAAAACGGAGATACGCAGTATTTT.

The chain couples TRBV19 to TRBJ2-7; TRBD2 aligns across 10 bases. This CDR3 has 17 residues. With V trimmed by 3 bases and J by 4 bases, 12 bases remained unmatched. CDR1 LNHDA and CDR2 SQIVND come from the germline V gene (reference sequence). The DNA of the CDR3 is TGTGCCAGTAGTATCCGGTCTAGCGGGGGCCAGGGGTACGAGCAGTACTTC. Its translation: CASSIRSSGGQGYEQYF.

The gene calls are TRBV7-6 and TRBJ1-2, with 7 nucleotides matching TRBD1. Unmatched junction bases numbered 12, after V lost 5 bases and J lost 3 bases. Germline V gives CDR1 SGHVS, CDR2 FNYEAQ. This CDR3 is built from 16 residues. DNA of the CDR3: TGTGCCAGCAGCCCCCGACGAGGGGGCGCCGACTATGGCTACACCTTC. This sequence encodes CASSPRRGGADYGYTF.

V is TRBV28 and J is TRBJ1-2; D is ambiguous. CDR3 length: 15 residues. Germline V gives CDR1 MDHEN, CDR2 SYDVKM. V lost 3 bases and J 0 bases, leaving 11 bases between the germline ends. The CDR3 reads CASSFWEKPNYGYTF. CDR3 coding DNA: TGTGCCAGCAGTTTTTGGGAGAAACCTAACTATGGCTACACCTTC.

This chain uses TRBV5-1 with TRBJ2-1; 8 positions match TRBD1. V was clipped by 2 bases and J by 8 bases; unmatched bases: 9. The V gene's germline CDR1 is SGHRS and CDR2 YFSETQ. This CDR3 is built from 15 residues. The CDR3 nucleotides are TGCGCCAGCAGCTTTAACCAGGGGGCAGGTTATGAGCAGTTCTTC. This translates into CASSFNQGAGYEQFF. Complete variable domain (other parts from reference TRBV5-1 and TRBJ2-1): KAGVTQTPRYLIKTRGQQVTLSCSPISGHRSVSWYQQTPGQGLQFLFEYFSETQRNKGNFPGRFSGRQFSNSRSEMNVSTLELGDSALYLCASSFNQGAGYEQFFGPGTRLTVL.

Points on this clone: The junction differs from germline at one of its ends, possibly a read error. Other DNA sequences in the sample encode the same CDR3. The rearrangement joins TRBV30 to TRBJ2-7; D gene uncertain. Germline lookup yields CDR1 GTSNPN and CDR2 SVGIG (reference sequence). This CDR3 spans 16 amino acids. CDR3 region: CAWSVLWASSSYEQYF. CDR3 coding DNA: TGTGCTTGGAGTGTACTATGGGCCAGCAGCTCCTACGAGCAGTACTTC.

The V and J genes are TRBV5-4 and TRBJ2-5; 13 bases map to TRBD2. The junction had 2 bases not matched to a gene; V was cut back by 0 bases and J by 3 bases. The germline V gene encodes CDR1 SGHNT and CDR2 YYREEE (reference sequence). The length of the CDR3 is 16 residues. CDR3 coding DNA: TGTGCCAGCAGCTTGGGCGGACTAGCGGGAGAAGAGACCCAGTACTTC. Translated, it gives CASSLGGLAGEETQYF.

This clone was counted only a few times. The gene calls are TRBV19 and TRBJ2-7, with D possibly being TRBD2 (6 bases). CDR3 length equals 13 residues. The germline gives CDR1 LNHDA, CDR2 SQIVND (reference sequence). V lost 5 bases, J lost 0 bases, and 8 bases lay in between. CDR3 amino acids: CASSGGSSYEQYF. CDR3 nucleotide sequence: TGTGCCAGTAGTGGAGGGAGCTCCTACGAGCAGTACTTC.

The chain carries TRBV2 and TRBJ1-2, with TRBD1 matching 11 bases. Germline V gene data show CDR1 as SNHLY and CDR2 as FYNNEI. V lost 11 bases to trimming and J lost 3 bases; unmatched junction nucleotides: 5. The CDR3 has 13 residues. CDR3 DNA sequence: TGTGCCTCCGGACAGGGGGCCCACTATGGCTACACCTTC. Encoded protein: CASGQGAHYGYTF.

The chain employs TRBV7-3 and TRBJ2-3; TRBD2 is a possible D gene (6 bases). V lost 1 base to trimming and J lost 2 bases, with 16 bases between them. The V gene's germline CDR1 is SGHTA and CDR2 FQGTGA. The CDR3 spans 17 residues. CDR3 sequence: CASSLKGEAGTTDTQYF. For the CDR3, the DNA is TGTGCCAGCAGCTTAAAGGGTGAAGCGGGTACCACAGATACGCAGTATTTT. The complete variable domain, with remaining parts taken from reference TRBV7-3 and TRBJ2-3, reads GAGVSQTPSNKVTEKGKYVELRCDPISGHTALYWYRQSLGQGPEFLIYFQGTGAADDSGLPNDRFFAVRPEGSVSTLKIQRTERGDSAVYLCASSLKGEAGTTDTQYFGPGTRLTVL.

The chain combines TRBV18 with TRBJ1-6; 8 nucleotides agree with TRBD1. J gave up 9 bases and V 7 bases, and 8 bases lay outside the gene matches. The germline gives CDR1 KGHSH, CDR2 LQKENI. The CDR3 totals 14 residues. This chain's CDR3 is CASFSDRELSPLHF. The CDR3 DNA reads TGTGCCAGCTTTTCGGACAGGGAACTTTCACCCCTCCACTTT.

The chain employs TRBV5-4 and TRBJ1-5; D might be TRBD1 (5 bases). Deletions cut 7 bases from V and 2 bases from J, with 19 bases between. Germline V gene sequence: CDR1 SGHNT, CDR2 YYREEE (reference sequence). CDR3 length: 16 amino acids. CDR3: CASSPGRGNGNQPQHF. As DNA, the CDR3 is TGTGCCAGCTCTCCCGGAAGGGGCAATGGCAATCAGCCCCAGCATTTT. Based on the CDR3 plus reference TRBV5-4 and TRBJ1-5, the full variable domain is ETGVTQSPTHLIKTRGQQVTLRCSSQSGHNTVSWYQQALGQGPQFIFQYYREEENGRGNFPPRFSGLQFPNYSSELNVNALELDDSALYLCASSPGRGNGNQPQHFGDGTRLSIL.

The rearrangement uses TRBV11-2 and TRBJ1-1, with 7 bases aligning to TRBD1. Trimming removed 7 bases from V and 3 bases from J; junction bases left unmatched: 8. The CDR3 totals 14 residues. Germline V gene data show CDR1 as SGHAT and CDR2 as FQNNGV. The CDR3 DNA sequence: TGTGCCAGCACCCCGGGAGACAGGGACACTGAAGCTTTCTTT. It is translated as CASTPGDRDTEAFF.

The table lists this clone with a count of one. This chain uses TRBV11-3 with TRBJ1-2; TRBD1 aligns across 12 bases. The CDR3 contains 15 residues. Germline lookup yields CDR1 SGHNT and CDR2 YENEEA. With V trimmed by 5 bases and J by 4 bases, 5 bases remained unmatched. The CDR3: CASSVGTGGGYGYTF. Here the CDR3 DNA reads TGTGCCAGCAGCGTTGGGACAGGGGGCGGCTATGGCTACACCTTC.

The chain is built from TRBV5-6 and TRBJ2-5, with D perhaps matching TRBD1 (6 bases). Germline V lookup: CDR1 SGHDT, CDR2 YYEEEE. The V and J ends lost 6 bases and 2 bases respectively, with 11 bases between them. The CDR3 has 13 residues. CDR3 sequence: CASNHRVQETQYF. CDR3 DNA sequence: TGTGCCAGCAACCACAGGGTACAAGAGACCCAGTACTTC.

V gene TRBV4-1 combines with J gene TRBJ1-6, with 10 bases matching TRBD1. From germline, CDR1 is MGHRA and CDR2 YSYEKL. The junction had 6 bases not matched to a gene; V was cut back by 1 base and J by 9 bases. CDR3 size: 16 residues. CDR3 in amino acids: CASSQVGQGFSSPLHF. As DNA, the CDR3 is TGCGCCAGCAGCCAAGTGGGACAGGGGTTTAGTTCACCCCTCCACTTT.

This chain uses TRBV5-1 with TRBJ1-4; D gene ambiguous. Germline V gives CDR1 SGHRS, CDR2 YFSETQ. The V and J ends lost 0 bases and 3 bases respectively, with 9 bases between them. The CDR3 runs to 15 residues. CDR3 bases: TGCGCCAGCAGCTTGGAGGGAGCCCCTAATGAAAAACTGTTTTTT. It yields the protein CASSLEGAPNEKLFF.

This rearrangement joins TRBV18 to TRBJ2-2; TRBD2 is a possible D gene (5 bases). Trimming stripped 4 bases from V and 6 bases from J, with 6 bases between. This CDR3 comprises 12 residues. CDR1 and CDR2 from the germline V gene are KGHSH and LQKENI. The CDR3 region has the DNA TGTGCCAGCTCACAGGAGGCCGGGGAGCTGTTTTTT. Translated: CASSQEAGELFF.

The DNA of the CDR3 is TGTGCCAGCAGCTTAGAAATCGGCCGAGTGGACACCATATATTTT. Amino acids: CASSLEIGRVDTIYF. The V gene is TRBV7-9, the J gene TRBJ1-3; D is ambiguous. V lost 1 base and J lost 8, with 15 bases in between. The CDR3 is made up of 15 amino acids. Germline V lookup: CDR1 SEHNR, CDR2 FQNEAQ (reference sequence).

This clone was recorded a few times. The chain recombines TRBV28 with TRBJ1-2; D ambiguous. Germline V gene lookup returns CDR1 MDHEN and CDR2 SYDVKM. V lost 3 bases, J lost 2 bases, and 4 bases lay in between. This CDR3 region has 12 residues. CDR3 sequence (DNA): TGTGCCAGCAGTTTGGGGAACTATGGCTACACCTTC. This gives the protein CASSLGNYGYTF.

The V gene is TRBV7-2, the J gene TRBJ2-3; no clear D. The germline gives CDR1 SGHTA, CDR2 FQGNSA. Deletions cut 4 bases from V and 2 bases from J, with 7 bases between. The CDR3 is made up of 13 amino acids. The CDR3 here is CASSSQPTDTQYF. DNA of the CDR3: TGTGCCAGCAGCTCCCAGCCCACAGATACGCAGTATTTT.

V and J are TRBV7-9 and TRBJ2-3, with 7 bases lining up with TRBD1. Losses at the gene ends were 5 bases for V and 2 bases for J; bases not matched to a gene: 1. This CDR3 has 13 residues. Germline CDR1 is SEHNR and CDR2 is FQNEAQ (reference sequence). Here the CDR3 reads CASSTGATDTQYF. CDR3 nucleotides: TGTGCCAGCAGCACAGGGGCCACAGATACGCAGTATTTT.

CDR3 DNA sequence: TGTGCCTGGAGTGTAGGGACAGGGGGCGAGACTGAAGCTTTCTTT. Protein sequence: CAWSVGTGGETEAFF. This rearrangement joins TRBV30 to TRBJ1-1; 12 bases align to TRBD1. There are 15 residues in the CDR3. The germline gives CDR1 GTSNPN, CDR2 SVGIG (reference sequence). The J segment lost 5 bases and the V segment lost 0 bases, leaving 4 bases of the junction unmatched.

This sequence joins TRBV28 and TRBJ1-1, with D hard to call. The CDR3 has 12 amino acids. Germline lookup yields CDR1 MDHEN and CDR2 SYDVKM. Trimming removed 6 bases at V and 7 bases at J, with 12 bases between. CDR3: CASRSSLGEAFF. The CDR3 nucleotides read TGTGCCAGCAGGTCCTCTTTGGGTGAAGCTTTCTTT.

V gene TRBV11-3 combines with J gene TRBJ2-2, with D unresolved. The CDR3 covers 13 residues. Germline V gives CDR1 SGHNT, CDR2 YENEEA. V gave up 2 bases and J gave up 2 bases, with 3 bases separating them. CDR3 in amino acids: CASSLSNTGELFF. CDR3 in DNA: TGTGCCAGCAGCTTATCTAACACCGGGGAGCTGTTTTTT.

The J gene is TRBJ2-5, the V gene TRBV7-9, with D unresolved. V dropped 4 bases and J dropped 7 bases, with 7 bases sitting between them. Germline CDR1 reads SEHNR; CDR2 reads FQNEAQ (reference sequence). This CDR3 spans 11 amino acids. The DNA for the CDR3 is TGTGCCAGCAGCTATGAGCGGACCCAGTACTTC. It is translated as CASSYERTQYF.

This clone was counted only a few times. The V call is TRBV28, the J call TRBJ2-3; TRBD1 might be the D (6 bases). Trimming shortened V by 6 bases and J by 3 bases, and 19 bases separated the two germline ends. Germline CDR1 and CDR2: MDHEN and SYDVKM. The CDR3 is made up of 16 amino acids. CDR3: CASRVQGKVGTDTQYF. The CDR3 bases are TGTGCCAGCAGGGTACAGGGTAAGGTTGGGACAGATACGCAGTATTTT. The full variable domain, in which reference TRBV28 and TRBJ2-3 provide the parts outside the CDR3, is DVKVTQSSRYLVKRTGEKVFLECVQDMDHENMFWYRQDPGLGLRLIYFSYDVKMKEKGDIPEGYSVSREKKERFSLILESASTNQTSMYLCASRVQGKVGTDTQYFGPGTRLTVL.

A remark on this clone: An end of the junction differs from the germline gene, which may be a read error. The V gene is TRBV7-7, the J gene TRBJ2-7; 11 nucleotides agree with TRBD1. CDR1 is SSHAT and CDR2 is FNYEAQ in the germline V gene (reference sequence). The CDR3 spans 16 residues. The CDR3 DNA is TGTGCTAGCAGCCCCGGACAGGGGGCGGCCCCGCAGGTGCAGTACTTC. Protein: CASSPGQGAAPQVQYF.